The sequence of this TCR beta chain was determined in a study of shared clonotypes between healthy human individuals. Assay: immunoSEQ multiplex PCR; the TCRdb copy retains only in-frame clones and omits some. The sample has hundreds of thousands of clones, about 90% seen once. CDR1 and CDR2 (germline): SEHNR, FQNEAQ (reference sequence). This CDR3 has 14 amino acids. Unmatched junction bases numbered 6, after V lost 5 bases and J lost 3 bases. Only CD45RO-negative cells positively selected for CCR7 counted as naive CD8 cells, so terminally differentiated effector memory CD45RA+ cells were excluded. The specimen sequenced was naive CD8+ T cells sorted from blood. The TCR was taken from a young man in good health. The chain is built from TRBV7-9 and TRBJ1-1, with 7 bases matching TRBD1. This chain's CDR3 is CASSRDREDTEAFF. The CDR3 DNA sequence: TGTGCCAGCAGCCGTGACAGGGAAGACACTGAAGCTTTCTTT. The variable domain in full, with the rest retrieved from reference TRBV7-9 and TRBJ1-1, is DTGVSQNPRHKITKRGQNVTFRCDPISEHNRLYWYRQTLGQGPEFLTYFQNEAQLEKSRLLSDRFSAERPKGSFSTLEIQRTEQGDSAMYLCASSRDREDTEAFFGQGTRLTVV.